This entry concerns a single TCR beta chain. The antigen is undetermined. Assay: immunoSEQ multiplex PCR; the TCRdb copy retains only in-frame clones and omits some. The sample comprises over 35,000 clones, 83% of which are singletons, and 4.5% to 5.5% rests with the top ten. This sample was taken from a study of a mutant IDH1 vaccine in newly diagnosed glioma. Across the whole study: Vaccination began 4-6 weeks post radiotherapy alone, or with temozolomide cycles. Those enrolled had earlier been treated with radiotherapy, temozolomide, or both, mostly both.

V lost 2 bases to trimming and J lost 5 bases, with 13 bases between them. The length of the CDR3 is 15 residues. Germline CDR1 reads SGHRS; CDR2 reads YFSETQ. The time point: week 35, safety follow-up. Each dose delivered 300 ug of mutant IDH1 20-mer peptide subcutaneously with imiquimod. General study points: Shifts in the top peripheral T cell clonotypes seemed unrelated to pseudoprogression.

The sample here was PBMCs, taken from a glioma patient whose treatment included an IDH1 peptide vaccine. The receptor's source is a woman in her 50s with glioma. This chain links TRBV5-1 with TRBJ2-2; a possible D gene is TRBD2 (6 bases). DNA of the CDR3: TGCGCCAGCAGCTTTCGCGGGAAAGGGACCGGGGAGCTGTTTTTT. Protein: CASSFRGKGTGELFF.